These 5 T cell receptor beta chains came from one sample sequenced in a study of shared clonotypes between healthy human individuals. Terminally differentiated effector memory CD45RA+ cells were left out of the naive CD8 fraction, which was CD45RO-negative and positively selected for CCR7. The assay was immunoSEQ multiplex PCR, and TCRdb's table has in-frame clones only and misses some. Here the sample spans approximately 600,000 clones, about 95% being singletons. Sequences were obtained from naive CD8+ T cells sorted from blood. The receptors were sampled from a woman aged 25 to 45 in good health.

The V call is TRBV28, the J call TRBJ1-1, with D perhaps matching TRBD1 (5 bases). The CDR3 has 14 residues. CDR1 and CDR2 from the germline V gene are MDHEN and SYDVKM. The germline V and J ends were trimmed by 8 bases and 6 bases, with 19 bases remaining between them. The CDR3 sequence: CASDPLGEAAEAFF. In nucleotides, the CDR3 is TGTGCCAGCGACCCCTTAGGGGAGGCGGCTGAAGCTTTCTTT. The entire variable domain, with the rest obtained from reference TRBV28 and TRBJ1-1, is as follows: DVKVTQSSRYLVKRTGEKVFLECVQDMDHENMFWYRQDPGLGLRLIYFSYDVKMKEKGDIPEGYSVSREKKERFSLILESASTNQTSMYLCASDPLGEAAEAFFGQGTRLTVV.

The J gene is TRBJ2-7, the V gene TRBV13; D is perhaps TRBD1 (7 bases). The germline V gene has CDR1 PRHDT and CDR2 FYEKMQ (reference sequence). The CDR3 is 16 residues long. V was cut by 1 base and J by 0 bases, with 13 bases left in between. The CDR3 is CASSLAGGTDSYEQYF. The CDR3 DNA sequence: TGTGCCAGCAGCTTAGCAGGAGGGACAGACTCCTACGAGCAGTACTTC.

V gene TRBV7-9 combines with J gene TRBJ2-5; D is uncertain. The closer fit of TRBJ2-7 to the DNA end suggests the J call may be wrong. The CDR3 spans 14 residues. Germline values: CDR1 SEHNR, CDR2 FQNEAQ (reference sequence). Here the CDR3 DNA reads TGTGCCAGCAGCTTAGGTACAGACTCCTACGAGCAGTACTTC. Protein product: CASSLGTDSYEQYF.

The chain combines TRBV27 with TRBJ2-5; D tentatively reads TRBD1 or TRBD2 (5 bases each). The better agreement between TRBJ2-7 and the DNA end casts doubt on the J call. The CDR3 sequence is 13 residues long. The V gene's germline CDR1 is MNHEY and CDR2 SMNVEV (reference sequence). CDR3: CASSSGGSYEQYF. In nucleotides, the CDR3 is TGTGCCAGCAGTTCTGGGGGCTCCTACGAGCAGTACTTC.

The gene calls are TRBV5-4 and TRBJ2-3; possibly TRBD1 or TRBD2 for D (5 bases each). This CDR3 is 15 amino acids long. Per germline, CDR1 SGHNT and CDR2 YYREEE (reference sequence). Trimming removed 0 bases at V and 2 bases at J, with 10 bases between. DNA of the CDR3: TGTGCCAGCAGCTTGGGACGGGACCACACAGATACGCAGTATTTT. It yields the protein CASSLGRDHTDTQYF.